Listed below are T cell receptor beta chains from one sample, sequenced in a study of T cell clones after liver transplantation. Sequenced by immunoSEQ multiplex PCR; TCRdb stores in-frame clones only, minus some. Of under 130,000 clones listed, about 81% are singletons. The input for sequencing was CD4+ T cells from blood, taken around 48 months after liver transplant. Receptors originate from a human patient who received a liver transplant. Part of the T cell pool may stem from the graft donor. CDR3s include the opening cysteine and the closing phenylalanine or tryptophan. The order of the fields is D gene, clone size, J gene, CDR3 length, V gene, CDR3 DNA, CDR3 protein. The D gene is left open where the match is weak. Clone size is shown for a subset of rows, as once, few, many or a class of expanded clone.

d_call: TRBD1; clone_size: -; j_call: TRBJ2-2; cdr3_length: 14; v_call: TRBV11-1; cdr3_nt: TGTGCCAGCAGTTTTAATAGGGGGCCCGGGGAGCTGTTTTTT; cdr3_aa: CASSFNRGPGELFF
d_call: -; clone_size: -; j_call: TRBJ1-2; cdr3_length: 14; v_call: TRBV5-1; cdr3_nt: TGCGCCAGCAGCTACTACGGACGAGACTATGGCTACACCTTC; cdr3_aa: CASSYYGRDYGYTF
d_call: -; clone_size: -; j_call: TRBJ1-1; cdr3_length: 14; v_call: TRBV28; cdr3_nt: TGTGCCAGCAGTTTTTCGGGCTCCGGCACTGAAGCTTTCTTT; cdr3_aa: CASSFSGSGTEAFF
d_call: -; clone_size: -; j_call: TRBJ2-2; cdr3_length: 16; v_call: TRBV18; cdr3_nt: TGTGCCAGCTCACAGACAGTACCCGGGGGCACCGGGGAGCTGTTTTTT; cdr3_aa: CASSQTVPGGTGELFF
d_call: TRBD1; clone_size: -; j_call: TRBJ2-2; cdr3_length: 16; v_call: TRBV7-6; cdr3_nt: TGTGCCAGCAGCCCTACAGGGGGCGCAGCTACCGGGGAGCTGTTTTTT; cdr3_aa: CASSPTGGAATGELFF
d_call: TRBD2; clone_size: -; j_call: TRBJ2-1; cdr3_length: 16; v_call: TRBV11-3; cdr3_nt: TGTGCCAGCAGCTTCAAAGCGGGGGGGCACTACAATGAGCAGTTCTTC; cdr3_aa: CASSFKAGGHYNEQFF
d_call: TRBD2; clone_size: once; j_call: TRBJ2-5; cdr3_length: 15; v_call: TRBV7-9; cdr3_nt: TGTGCCAGCAGCTTGGCAGCGGGGGCGTCCGGGGCCCAGTACTTC; cdr3_aa: CASSLAAGASGAQYF
d_call: TRBD1; clone_size: -; j_call: TRBJ1-5; cdr3_length: 14; v_call: TRBV27; cdr3_nt: TGTGCCAGCAGTCCGGACAGGGTCAATCAGCCCCAGCATTTT; cdr3_aa: CASSPDRVNQPQHF
d_call: TRBD2; clone_size: -; j_call: TRBJ2-1; cdr3_length: 16; v_call: TRBV11-3; cdr3_nt: TGTGCCAGCAGCTTAAGAGGGACTAACTCCTACAATGAGCAGTTCTTC; cdr3_aa: CASSLRGTNSYNEQFF
d_call: TRBD1; clone_size: many; j_call: TRBJ1-3; cdr3_length: 17; v_call: TRBV9; cdr3_nt: TGTGCCAGCAGCGTAGTGGCAGGGGGACTCTCAGGAAACACCATATATTTT; cdr3_aa: CASSVVAGGLSGNTIYF
d_call: -; clone_size: -; j_call: TRBJ1-1; cdr3_length: 14; v_call: TRBV19; cdr3_nt: TGTGCCAGTAGATGGGACGGATTGAACACTGAAGCTTTCTTT; cdr3_aa: CASRWDGLNTEAFF
d_call: TRBD1; clone_size: -; j_call: TRBJ2-1; cdr3_length: 15; v_call: TRBV7-3; cdr3_nt: TGTGCCAGCAGCTCAGCCGGGACAGGGAAAAATGAGCAGTTCTTC; cdr3_aa: CASSSAGTGKNEQFF
d_call: TRBD2; clone_size: -; j_call: TRBJ2-1; cdr3_length: 18; v_call: TRBV14; cdr3_nt: TGTGCCAGCAGCCAAGCCCTCCTAGCGGTAAGCTCCTACAATGAGCAGTTCTTC; cdr3_aa: CASSQALLAVSSYNEQFF
d_call: -; clone_size: -; j_call: TRBJ2-7; cdr3_length: 14; v_call: TRBV19; cdr3_nt: TGTGCCAGTAGTATAGGGGCTGGCACCTACGAGCAGTACTTC; cdr3_aa: CASSIGAGTYEQYF
d_call: -; clone_size: -; j_call: TRBJ1-6; cdr3_length: 17; v_call: TRBV7-9; cdr3_nt: TGTGCCAGCAGCTCTGGTTCCTCTTGGGGGGATAATTCACCCCTCCACTTT; cdr3_aa: CASSSGSSWGDNSPLHF
d_call: TRBD1; clone_size: -; j_call: TRBJ2-5; cdr3_length: 16; v_call: TRBV5-1; cdr3_nt: TGCGCCAGCAGCTTGGAGGGACAGGGGTCCGCGGAGACCCAGTACTTC; cdr3_aa: CASSLEGQGSAETQYF
d_call: -; clone_size: -; j_call: TRBJ1-2; cdr3_length: 12; v_call: TRBV5-4; cdr3_nt: TGTGCCAGCACCTTAGACAGATACGGCTACACCTTC; cdr3_aa: CASTLDRYGYTF
d_call: -; clone_size: -; j_call: TRBJ1-1; cdr3_length: 12; v_call: TRBV29-1; cdr3_nt: TGCAGCGTCCCGGCGGGGGGGACTGAAGCTTTCTTT; cdr3_aa: CSVPAGGTEAFF
d_call: -; clone_size: -; j_call: TRBJ2-7; cdr3_length: 13; v_call: TRBV7-2; cdr3_nt: TGTGCCAGCAGCTCCGCGCGGGGTCGGGAGCAGTACTTC; cdr3_aa: CASSSARGREQYF
d_call: -; clone_size: -; j_call: TRBJ1-2; cdr3_length: 13; v_call: TRBV5-1; cdr3_nt: TGCGCCAGCAGCTTGGTTGAGTCCTATGGCTACACCTTC; cdr3_aa: CASSLVESYGYTF
d_call: TRBD1; clone_size: -; j_call: TRBJ1-5; cdr3_length: 15; v_call: TRBV18; cdr3_nt: TGTGCCAGCTCACCGACGACAGGGCACAATCAGCCCCAGCATTTT; cdr3_aa: CASSPTTGHNQPQHF
d_call: -; clone_size: -; j_call: TRBJ2-7; cdr3_length: 15; v_call: TRBV7-3; cdr3_nt: TGTGCCAGCAGCTTAGGCTTCCAGTCACACTACGAGCAGTACTTC; cdr3_aa: CASSLGFQSHYEQYF
d_call: -; clone_size: -; j_call: TRBJ1-5; cdr3_length: 17; v_call: TRBV23-1; cdr3_nt: TGCGCCAGCAGTCAGTTAAGGAATCGAATGAGCAATCAGCCCCAGCATTTT; cdr3_aa: CASSQLRNRMSNQPQHF
d_call: -; clone_size: -; j_call: TRBJ2-1; cdr3_length: 11; v_call: TRBV5-1; cdr3_nt: TGCGCCAGCAGCTTGTTGTACGAGCAGTTCTTC; cdr3_aa: CASSLLYEQFF
d_call: -; clone_size: -; j_call: TRBJ1-1; cdr3_length: 12; v_call: TRBV7-2; cdr3_nt: TGTGCCAGCAGCCCCCTGCGCGTTGAAGCTTTCTTT; cdr3_aa: CASSPLRVEAFF
d_call: -; clone_size: -; j_call: TRBJ2-1; cdr3_length: 16; v_call: TRBV19; cdr3_nt: TGTGCCAGTAGTATAGGTGGGGGAGGAAGATACAATGAGCAGTTCTTC; cdr3_aa: CASSIGGGGRYNEQFF
d_call: -; clone_size: once; j_call: TRBJ2-3; cdr3_length: 13; v_call: TRBV29-1; cdr3_nt: TGCAGCGTTGGACCCGTGCGGGCCGATACGCAGTATTTT; cdr3_aa: CSVGPVRADTQYF
d_call: TRBD2; clone_size: -; j_call: TRBJ2-1; cdr3_length: 17; v_call: TRBV5-3; cdr3_nt: TGTGCCAGAAGCCGCAACGGGACTAGCGGGCTTTACAATGAGCAGTTCTTC; cdr3_aa: CARSRNGTSGLYNEQFF
d_call: -; clone_size: -; j_call: TRBJ1-3; cdr3_length: 16; v_call: TRBV9; cdr3_nt: TGTGCCAGCAGCGTAGGGACGGGAGACTCTGGAAACACCATATATTTT; cdr3_aa: CASSVGTGDSGNTIYF
d_call: -; clone_size: -; j_call: TRBJ1-1; cdr3_length: 15; v_call: TRBV9; cdr3_nt: TGTGCCAGCAGCGTAGGGGGCAGAGGGGACACTGAAGCTTTCTTT; cdr3_aa: CASSVGGRGDTEAFF
d_call: -; clone_size: -; j_call: TRBJ1-2; cdr3_length: 18; v_call: TRBV5-1; cdr3_nt: TGCGCCAGCAGCTTGGCCACCGGAGCGACGGGAAAAGGCTATGGCTACACCTTC; cdr3_aa: CASSLATGATGKGYGYTF